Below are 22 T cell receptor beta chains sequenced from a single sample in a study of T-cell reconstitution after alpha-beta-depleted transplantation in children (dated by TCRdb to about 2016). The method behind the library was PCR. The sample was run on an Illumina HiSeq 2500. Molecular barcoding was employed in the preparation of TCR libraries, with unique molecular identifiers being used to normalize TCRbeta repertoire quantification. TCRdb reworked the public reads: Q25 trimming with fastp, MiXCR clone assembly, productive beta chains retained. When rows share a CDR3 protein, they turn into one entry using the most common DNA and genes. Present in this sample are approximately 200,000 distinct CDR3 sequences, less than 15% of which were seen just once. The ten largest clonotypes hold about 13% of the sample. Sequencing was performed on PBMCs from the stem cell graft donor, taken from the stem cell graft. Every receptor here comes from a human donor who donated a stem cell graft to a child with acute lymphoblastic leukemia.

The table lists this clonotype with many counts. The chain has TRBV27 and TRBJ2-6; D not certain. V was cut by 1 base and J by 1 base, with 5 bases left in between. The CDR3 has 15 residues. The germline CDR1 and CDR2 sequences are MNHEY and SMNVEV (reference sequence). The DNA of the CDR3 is TGTGCCAGCAGTTTATTCAAGTCTGGGGCCAACGTCCTGACTTTC. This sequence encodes CASSLFKSGANVLTF. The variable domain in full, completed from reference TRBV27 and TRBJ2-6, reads EAQVTQNPRYLITVTGKKLTVTCSQNMNHEYMSWYRQDPGLGLRQIYYSMNVEVTDKGDVPEGYKVSRKEKRNFPLILESPSPNQTSLYFCASSLFKSGANVLTFGAGSRLTVL.

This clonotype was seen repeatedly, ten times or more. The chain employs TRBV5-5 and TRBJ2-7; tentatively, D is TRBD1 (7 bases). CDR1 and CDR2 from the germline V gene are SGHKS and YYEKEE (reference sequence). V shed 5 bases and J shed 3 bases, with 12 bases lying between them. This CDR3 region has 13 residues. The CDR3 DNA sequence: TGTGCCAGCAGGCCAGGGGGGAACTACGAGCAGTACTTC. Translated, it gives CASRPGGNYEQYF.

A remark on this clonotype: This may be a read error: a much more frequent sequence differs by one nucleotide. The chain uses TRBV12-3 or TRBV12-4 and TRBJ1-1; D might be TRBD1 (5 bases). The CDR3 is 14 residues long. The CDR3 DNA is TGTGCCTGCAGTTCTTCCGGGGGGGACACTGAAGCTTTCTTT. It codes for CACSSSGGDTEAFF.

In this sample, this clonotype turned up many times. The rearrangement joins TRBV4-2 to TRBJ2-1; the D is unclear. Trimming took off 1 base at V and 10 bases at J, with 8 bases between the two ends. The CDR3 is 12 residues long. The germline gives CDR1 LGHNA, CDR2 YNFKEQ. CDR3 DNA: TGTGCCAGCAGCCAAGGGCTGGGCGAGCAGTTCTTC. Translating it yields CASSQGLGEQFF.

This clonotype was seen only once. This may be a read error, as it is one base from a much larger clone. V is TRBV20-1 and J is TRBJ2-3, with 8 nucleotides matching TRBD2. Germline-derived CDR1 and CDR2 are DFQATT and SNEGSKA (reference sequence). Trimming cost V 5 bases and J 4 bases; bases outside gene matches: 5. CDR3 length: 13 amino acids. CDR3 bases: TGCAGTGCTTGGATAGCGGGGCCAGATACGCAGTATTTT. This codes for CSAWIAGPDTQYF.

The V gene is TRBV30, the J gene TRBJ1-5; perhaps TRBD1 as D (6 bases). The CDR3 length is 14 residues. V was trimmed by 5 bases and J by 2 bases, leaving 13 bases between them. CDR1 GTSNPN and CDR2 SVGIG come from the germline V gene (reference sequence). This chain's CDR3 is CAWSGGGRNQPQHF. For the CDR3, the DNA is TGTGCCTGGTCCGGGGGGGGGCGCAATCAGCCCCAGCATTTT.

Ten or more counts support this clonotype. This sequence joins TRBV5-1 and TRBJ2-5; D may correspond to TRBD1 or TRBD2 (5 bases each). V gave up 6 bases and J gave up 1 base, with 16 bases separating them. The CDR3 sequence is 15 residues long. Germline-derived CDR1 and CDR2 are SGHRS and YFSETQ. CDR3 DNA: TGCGCCAGCAACGACCGGGACGTACTCCAAGAGACCCAGTACTTC. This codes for CASNDRDVLQETQYF.

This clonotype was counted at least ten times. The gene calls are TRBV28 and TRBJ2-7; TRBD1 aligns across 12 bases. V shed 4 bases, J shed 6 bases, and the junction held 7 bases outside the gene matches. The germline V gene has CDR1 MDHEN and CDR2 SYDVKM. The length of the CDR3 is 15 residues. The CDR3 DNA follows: TGTGCCAGCAGTTCCGGAGGGACAGGGGGCGTCGAGCAGTACTTC. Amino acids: CASSSGGTGGVEQYF.

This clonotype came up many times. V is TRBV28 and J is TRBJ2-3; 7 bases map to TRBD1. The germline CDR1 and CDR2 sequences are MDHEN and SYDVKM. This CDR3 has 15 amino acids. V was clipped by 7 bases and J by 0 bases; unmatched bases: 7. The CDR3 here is CASTTRDSSTDTQYF. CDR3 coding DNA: TGTGCCAGCACCACCCGGGACAGCAGCACAGATACGCAGTATTTT. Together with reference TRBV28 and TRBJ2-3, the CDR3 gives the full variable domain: DVKVTQSSRYLVKRTGEKVFLECVQDMDHENMFWYRQDPGLGLRLIYFSYDVKMKEKGDIPEGYSVSREKKERFSLILESASTNQTSMYLCASTTRDSSTDTQYFGPGTRLTVL.

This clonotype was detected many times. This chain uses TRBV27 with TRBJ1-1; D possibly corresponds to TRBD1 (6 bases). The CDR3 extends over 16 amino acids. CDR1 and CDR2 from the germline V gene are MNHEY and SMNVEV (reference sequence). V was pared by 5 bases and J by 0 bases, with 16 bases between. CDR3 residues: CASSPLAGDMNTEAFF. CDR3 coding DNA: TGTGCCAGCAGTCCCCTCGCAGGGGACATGAACACTGAAGCTTTCTTT.

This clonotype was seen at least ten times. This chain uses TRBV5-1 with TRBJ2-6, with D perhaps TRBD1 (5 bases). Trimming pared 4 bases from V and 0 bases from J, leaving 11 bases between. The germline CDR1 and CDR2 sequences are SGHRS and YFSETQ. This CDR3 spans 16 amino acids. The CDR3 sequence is CASSGAGFSGANVLTF. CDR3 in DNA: TGCGCCAGCAGCGGGGCCGGGTTCTCTGGGGCCAACGTCCTGACTTTC.

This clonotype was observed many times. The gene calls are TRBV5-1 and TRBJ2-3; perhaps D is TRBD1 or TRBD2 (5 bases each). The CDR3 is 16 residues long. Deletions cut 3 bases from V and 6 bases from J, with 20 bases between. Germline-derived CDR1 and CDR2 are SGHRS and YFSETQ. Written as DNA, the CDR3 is TGCGCCAGCAGCTGGATCGGGACGGGGACCGAGGATACGCAGTATTTT. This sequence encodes CASSWIGTGTEDTQYF.

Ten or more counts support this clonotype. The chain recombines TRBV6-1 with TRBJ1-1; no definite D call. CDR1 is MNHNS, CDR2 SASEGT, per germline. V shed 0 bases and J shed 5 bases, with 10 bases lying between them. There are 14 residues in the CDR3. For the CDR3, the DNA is TGTGCCAGCAGTGAAGCGTGGAGGGAGACTGAAGCTTTCTTT. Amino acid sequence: CASSEAWRETEAFF.

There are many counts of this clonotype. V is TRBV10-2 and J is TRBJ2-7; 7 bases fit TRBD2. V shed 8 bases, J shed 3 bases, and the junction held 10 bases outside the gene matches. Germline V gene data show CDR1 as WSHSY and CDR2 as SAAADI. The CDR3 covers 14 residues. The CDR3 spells CASGSGRSNYEQYF. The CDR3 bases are TGCGCCAGCGGTTCCGGGAGGTCCAACTACGAGCAGTACTTC.

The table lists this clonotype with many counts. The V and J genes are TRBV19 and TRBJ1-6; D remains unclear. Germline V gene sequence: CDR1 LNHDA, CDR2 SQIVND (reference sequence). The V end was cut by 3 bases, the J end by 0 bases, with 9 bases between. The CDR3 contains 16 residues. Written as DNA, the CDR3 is TGTGCCAGTAGTATGAAGGTGATCTCCTATAATTCACCCCTCCACTTT. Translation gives CASSMKVISYNSPLHF. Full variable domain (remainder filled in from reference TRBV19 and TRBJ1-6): DGGITQSPKYLFRKEGQNVTLSCEQNLNHDAMYWYRQDPGQGLRLIYYSQIVNDFQKGDIAEGYSVSREKKESFPLTVTSAQKNPTAFYLCASSMKVISYNSPLHFGNGTRLTVT.

The CDR3 loop is CASRTEADTQYF. As DNA, the CDR3 is TGTGCCAGCAGGACGGAGGCAGATACGCAGTATTTT. The chain links TRBV28 to TRBJ2-3; maybe TRBD2 (5 bases). Germline loops: CDR1 MDHEN, CDR2 SYDVKM. The CDR3 totals 12 residues. V was shortened by 6 bases and J by 4 bases, with 8 bases between the two germline ends.

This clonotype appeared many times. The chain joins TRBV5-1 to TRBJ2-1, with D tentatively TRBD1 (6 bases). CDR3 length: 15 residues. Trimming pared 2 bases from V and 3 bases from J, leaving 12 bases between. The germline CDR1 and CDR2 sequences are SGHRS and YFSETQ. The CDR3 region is CASSFGTNVYNEQFF. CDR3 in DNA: TGCGCCAGCAGCTTTGGGACAAACGTCTACAATGAGCAGTTCTTC.

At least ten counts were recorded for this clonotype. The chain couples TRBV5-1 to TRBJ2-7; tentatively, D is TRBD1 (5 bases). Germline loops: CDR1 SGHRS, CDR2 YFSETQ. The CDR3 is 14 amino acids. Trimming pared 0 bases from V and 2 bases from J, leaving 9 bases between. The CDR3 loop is CASSLDGATYEQYF. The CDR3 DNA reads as TGCGCCAGCAGCTTGGATGGGGCGACCTACGAGCAGTACTTC.

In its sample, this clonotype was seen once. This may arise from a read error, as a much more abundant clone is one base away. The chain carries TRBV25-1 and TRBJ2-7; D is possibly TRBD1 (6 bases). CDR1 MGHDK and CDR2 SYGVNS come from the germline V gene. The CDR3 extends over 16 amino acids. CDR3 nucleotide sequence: TGTGGCAGCAGTGAATTATTAGGCAGGGGCGACTACGAGCAGTACTTC. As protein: CGSSELLGRGDYEQYF.

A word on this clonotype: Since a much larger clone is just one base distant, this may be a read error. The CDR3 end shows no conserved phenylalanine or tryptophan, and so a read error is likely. Here the CDR3 DNA reads TGCAGTGCTAACGTCCTAGGATCCAATGAGCAGTTCCTC. This encodes CSANVLGSNEQFL. The chain couples TRBV20-1 to TRBJ2-1; D not resolved. V was cut by 4 bases and J by 6 bases, with 13 bases left in between. Germline V gene data show CDR1 as DFQATT and CDR2 as SNEGSKA (reference sequence). The CDR3 length is 13 residues.

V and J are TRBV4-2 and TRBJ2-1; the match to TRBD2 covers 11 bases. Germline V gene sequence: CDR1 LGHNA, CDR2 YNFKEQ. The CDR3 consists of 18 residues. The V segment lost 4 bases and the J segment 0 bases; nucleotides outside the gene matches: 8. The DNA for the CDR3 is TGTGCCAGCAGCCGCGAACTAGCGGGAGACACCTCCTACAATGAGCAGTTCTTC. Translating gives CASSRELAGDTSYNEQFF.

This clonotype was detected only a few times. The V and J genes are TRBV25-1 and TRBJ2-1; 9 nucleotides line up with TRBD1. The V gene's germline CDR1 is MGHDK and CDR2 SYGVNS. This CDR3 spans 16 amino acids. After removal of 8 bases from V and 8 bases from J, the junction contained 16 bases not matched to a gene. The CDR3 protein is CASANSKDRGGHEQFF. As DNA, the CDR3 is TGTGCCAGCGCGAACTCCAAGGACAGGGGCGGCCATGAGCAGTTCTTC.